The entry that follows covers one T cell receptor (beta chain) sequence. No antigen is known for it. The data were obtained in a study of cytomegalovirus exposure and HLA in healthy donors. Sequenced by immunoSEQ multiplex PCR; TCRdb stores in-frame clones only, minus some. Among 100,000 to 150,000 clones listed, around 90% were seen once. This CDR3 has 16 residues. The germline V gene encodes CDR1 SGHDT and CDR2 YYEEEE. V shed 5 bases and J 4 bases; nucleotides not matched to a gene: 11. Study outcomes and limitations: In vitro confirmation showed three CMV-associated chains to be CMV antigen specific. Most TCR sequences were seen very rarely across donors, but some public TCRs occurred in many.

The specimen sequenced was PBMCs. This sequence originates from a woman younger than 30 in good health and CMV-seronegative. The chain links TRBV5-6 to TRBJ2-3, with 9 nucleotides matching TRBD2. The CDR3 here is CASSSGREGYPDTQYF. The CDR3 DNA reads as TGTGCCAGCAGTTCGGGGCGGGAGGGATACCCAGATACGCAGTATTTT. Looking up the rest from reference TRBV5-6 and TRBJ2-3 gives the full variable domain: DAGVTQSPTHLIKTRGQQVTLRCSPKSGHDTVSWYQQALGQGPQFIFQYYEEEERQRGNFPDRFSGHQFPNYSSELNVNALLLGDSALYLCASSSGREGYPDTQYFGPGTRLTVL.